A selection of T cell receptor beta chains follows, all from one sample in a study of blood T cell repertoires in COVID-19. TCRdb keeps only in-frame clones here, not all; method: immunoSEQ multiplex PCR. The sample has tens of thousands of clones, about 91% seen once; the top ten hold about 5%. Material: peripheral blood. Source of these receptors: a woman aged 55-69 years with active COVID-19. The CDR3 runs from the conserved cysteine through the conserved F or W. Fields, in order: CDR3 length, D gene, J gene, V gene, CDR3 protein. D genes are given only for firm matches.

len: 15
d_gene: TRBD1
j_gene: TRBJ2-7
v_gene: TRBV30
CDR3aa: CAWSATGGKAYEQYF

len: 14
d_gene: TRBD2
j_gene: TRBJ2-7
v_gene: TRBV6-6
CDR3aa: CAAGLAGVTYEQYF

len: 13
d_gene: NA
j_gene: TRBJ2-7
v_gene: TRBV12-3/TRBV12-4
CDR3aa: CASSLYSSYEQYF

len: 16
d_gene: TRBD2
j_gene: TRBJ2-1
v_gene: TRBV4-1
CDR3aa: CASSQVGLAAGNEQFF

len: 16
d_gene: NA
j_gene: TRBJ1-4
v_gene: TRBV3-1/TRBV3-2
CDR3aa: CASSRLPPTDNEKLFF

len: 15
d_gene: TRBD2
j_gene: TRBJ2-3
v_gene: TRBV6-4
CDR3aa: CASRLLAGGWGTQYF

len: 14
d_gene: NA
j_gene: TRBJ1-5
v_gene: TRBV5-6
CDR3aa: CASSRGQNNQPQHF

len: 15
d_gene: TRBD1
j_gene: TRBJ2-1
v_gene: TRBV6-5
CDR3aa: CASRPRQGARNEQFF

len: 13
d_gene: TRBD1
j_gene: TRBJ2-7
v_gene: TRBV2
CDR3aa: CASRQGATYEQYF

len: 17
d_gene: NA
j_gene: TRBJ2-1
v_gene: TRBV12-2
CDR3aa: CASRFWAERSSYNEQFF

len: 15
d_gene: NA
j_gene: TRBJ1-3
v_gene: TRBV28
CDR3aa: CASSIRGASGNTIYF

len: 14
d_gene: TRBD1
j_gene: TRBJ2-7
v_gene: TRBV11-2
CDR3aa: CASRRQGSSYEQYF

len: 16
d_gene: TRBD2
j_gene: TRBJ2-7
v_gene: TRBV11-2
CDR3aa: CASSLGSGRSSYEQYF

len: 13
d_gene: NA
j_gene: TRBJ1-6
v_gene: TRBV6-6
CDR3aa: CASSYDRNSPLHF

len: 12
d_gene: NA
j_gene: TRBJ1-5
v_gene: TRBV28
CDR3aa: CASSFAYQPQHF

len: 16
d_gene: TRBD2
j_gene: TRBJ2-3
v_gene: TRBV18
CDR3aa: CASSSLSGRATDTQYF

len: 18
d_gene: NA
j_gene: TRBJ1-2
v_gene: TRBV7-2
CDR3aa: CASSPRPRVAGANYGYTF

len: 15
d_gene: NA
j_gene: TRBJ2-2
v_gene: TRBV18
CDR3aa: CASSGSYGGAGELFF

len: 16
d_gene: TRBD2
j_gene: TRBJ2-1
v_gene: TRBV3-1/TRBV3-2
CDR3aa: CASSQDWGFAGVEQFF

len: 17
d_gene: TRBD2
j_gene: TRBJ2-3
v_gene: TRBV28
CDR3aa: CASSLFKREDYTDTQYF

len: 13
d_gene: NA
j_gene: TRBJ1-2
v_gene: TRBV6-5
CDR3aa: CASKRGVESGYTF

len: 12
d_gene: NA
j_gene: TRBJ1-2
v_gene: TRBV12-3/TRBV12-4
CDR3aa: CASSSGSHGYTF

len: 14
d_gene: NA
j_gene: TRBJ1-3
v_gene: TRBV4-2
CDR3aa: CASSPAGTGNTIYF

len: 15
d_gene: NA
j_gene: TRBJ2-1
v_gene: TRBV28
CDR3aa: CAATQGWLRGDEQFF

len: 13
d_gene: TRBD1
j_gene: TRBJ1-6
v_gene: TRBV19
CDR3aa: CASEDRENSPLHF

len: 16
d_gene: TRBD2
j_gene: TRBJ2-5
v_gene: TRBV3-1/TRBV3-2
CDR3aa: CASSPRLAPYQETQYF

len: 15
d_gene: NA
j_gene: TRBJ1-5
v_gene: TRBV27
CDR3aa: CASSPRGASNQPQHF

len: 14
d_gene: NA
j_gene: TRBJ1-1
v_gene: TRBV4-2
CDR3aa: CASSQELENTEAFF

len: 15
d_gene: TRBD2
j_gene: TRBJ2-7
v_gene: TRBV7-2
CDR3aa: CASSLEWAGGYEQYF

len: 13
d_gene: NA
j_gene: TRBJ1-1
v_gene: TRBV29-1
CDR3aa: CSSQVRGGTEAFF

len: 16
d_gene: NA
j_gene: TRBJ2-2
v_gene: TRBV7-8
CDR3aa: CASSLPLATATGELFF

len: 16
d_gene: TRBD2
j_gene: TRBJ2-2
v_gene: TRBV27
CDR3aa: CASSSLAGFNTGELFF